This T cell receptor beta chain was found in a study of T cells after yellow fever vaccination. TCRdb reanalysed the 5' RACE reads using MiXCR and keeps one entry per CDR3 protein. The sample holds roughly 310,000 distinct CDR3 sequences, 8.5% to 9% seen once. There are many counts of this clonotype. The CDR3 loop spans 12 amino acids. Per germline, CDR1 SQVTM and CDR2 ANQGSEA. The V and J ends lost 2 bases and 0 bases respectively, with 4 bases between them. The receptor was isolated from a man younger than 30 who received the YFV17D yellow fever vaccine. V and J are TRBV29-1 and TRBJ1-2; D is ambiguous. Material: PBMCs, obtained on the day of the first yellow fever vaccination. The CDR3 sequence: CSVETTNYGYTF. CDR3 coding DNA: TGCAGCGTTGAAACAACTAACTATGGCTACACCTTC.